A selection of T cell receptor beta chains follows, all from one sample in a study of OX40 agonist ivuxolimab in advanced cancers. Clones were sequenced by immunoSEQ multiplex PCR, and TCRdb holds only the in-frame ones, with some missing. The sample includes around 48,000 clones, roughly three quarters of them seen just once. Sequenced here: CD4+ or CD8+ T cells sorted from blood, sampled in a trial of the OX40 agonist ivuxolimab. These receptor sequences come from an adult with an advanced solid tumor such as melanoma, head and neck, liver or kidney cancer. The CDR3 runs from the conserved cysteine through the conserved F or W. The order of the fields is V gene, D gene, clone size, J gene, CDR3 protein, CDR3 DNA. The D gene is left open where the match is weak. Clone sizes are given selectively: once, few, many, or a class where the clone is expanded.

V: TRBV6-5
D: NA
size: NA
J: TRBJ2-1
CDR3: CASSSGRRYNEQFF
DNA: TGTGCCAGCAGTTCAGGTAGGAGGTACAATGAGCAGTTCTTC

V: TRBV6-1
D: NA
size: medium-sized
J: TRBJ1-1
CDR3: CASSVDRPTEAFF
DNA: TGTGCCAGCAGTGTTGACAGGCCCACTGAAGCTTTCTTT

V: TRBV4-1
D: NA
size: NA
J: TRBJ2-1
CDR3: CASSQEPEWADSTGNEQFF
DNA: TGCGCCAGCAGCCAAGAACCTGAATGGGCGGATTCGACGGGGAATGAGCAGTTCTTC

V: TRBV5-1
D: TRBD1
size: NA
J: TRBJ2-5
CDR3: CASSTTGNQETQYF
DNA: TGCGCCAGCAGCACGACAGGGAACCAAGAGACCCAGTACTTC

V: TRBV30
D: NA
size: NA
J: TRBJ1-3
CDR3: CAWTRKGTKGNTIYF
DNA: TGTGCCTGGACCCGGAAAGGGACTAAGGGAAACACCATATATTTT

V: TRBV7-2
D: TRBD1
size: NA
J: TRBJ2-1
CDR3: CASSTGQGAYNEQFF
DNA: TGTGCCAGCAGCACGGGACAGGGCGCCTACAATGAGCAGTTCTTC

V: TRBV5-1
D: NA
size: NA
J: TRBJ2-1
CDR3: CASSRPSDDNEQFF
DNA: TGCGCCAGCAGCCGCCCTAGCGACGACAATGAGCAGTTCTTC

V: TRBV6-6
D: NA
size: NA
J: TRBJ2-7
CDR3: CASTRAFGYEQYF
DNA: TGTGCCAGCACCAGGGCGTTTGGGTACGAGCAGTACTTC

V: TRBV28
D: TRBD2
size: NA
J: TRBJ2-5
CDR3: CASRQFGSGQETQYF
DNA: TGTGCCAGCAGGCAATTTGGTAGCGGGCAAGAGACCCAGTACTTC

V: TRBV20-1
D: NA
size: NA
J: TRBJ2-2
CDR3: CSARYTGELFF
DNA: TGCAGTGCTAGGTACACCGGGGAGCTGTTTTTT

V: TRBV5-1
D: TRBD1
size: NA
J: TRBJ2-7
CDR3: CASAPGGTGQIEQYF
DNA: TGCGCCAGCGCCCCAGGGGGGACAGGCCAAATCGAGCAGTACTTC

V: TRBV19
D: NA
size: NA
J: TRBJ1-3
CDR3: CASSMGRQNIGNTIYF
DNA: TGTGCCAGTAGTATGGGGAGGCAAAACATCGGAAACACCATATATTTT

V: TRBV6-1
D: NA
size: NA
J: TRBJ2-7
CDR3: CASRRGAREQYF
DNA: TGTGCCAGTCGAAGAGGGGCTCGCGAGCAGTACTTC

V: TRBV7-9
D: NA
size: NA
J: TRBJ2-7
CDR3: CASSLGAGYEQYF
DNA: TGTGCCAGCAGCTTAGGCGCGGGGTACGAGCAGTACTTC

V: TRBV7-2
D: NA
size: NA
J: TRBJ1-3
CDR3: CASSLGGFSGNTIYF
DNA: TGTGCCAGCAGCTTAGGGGGGTTCTCTGGAAACACCATATATTTT

V: TRBV7-8
D: NA
size: few
J: TRBJ2-7
CDR3: CASSPGTFKGEQYF
DNA: TGTGCCAGCAGCCCCGGGACTTTTAAAGGCGAGCAGTACTTC

V: TRBV5-1
D: NA
size: NA
J: TRBJ2-7
CDR3: CASSSGRTPRSSYEQYF
DNA: TGCGCCAGCAGCTCCGGGCGGACTCCTCGAAGCTCCTACGAGCAGTACTTC

V: TRBV6-1
D: TRBD1
size: NA
J: TRBJ2-3
CDR3: CASSAVGDRGTDTQYF
DNA: TGTGCCAGCAGTGCAGTAGGGGACAGGGGGACAGATACGCAGTATTTT

V: TRBV27
D: TRBD1
size: NA
J: TRBJ1-1
CDR3: CASSRTGVSTEAFF
DNA: TGTGCCAGCAGTCGAACAGGGGTGAGCACTGAAGCTTTCTTT

V: TRBV5-1
D: NA
size: many
J: TRBJ2-3
CDR3: CASSRSGLRGDTQYF
DNA: TGCGCCAGCAGCCGTAGCGGCCTCCGGGGAGATACGCAGTATTTT

V: TRBV6-5
D: NA
size: NA
J: TRBJ1-3
CDR3: CASSYGGYGNTIYF
DNA: TGTGCCAGCAGTTACGGGGGTTACGGAAACACCATATATTTT

V: TRBV14
D: NA
size: NA
J: TRBJ1-3
CDR3: CASSLNPRFSSGNTIYF
DNA: TGTGCCAGCAGCCTTAATCCTCGGTTCAGCTCTGGAAACACCATATATTTT

V: TRBV11-1
D: NA
size: NA
J: TRBJ1-1
CDR3: CASSLWPGDLRTEAFF
DNA: TGTGCCAGCAGCTTATGGCCAGGGGATCTTCGCACTGAAGCTTTCTTT

V: TRBV6-6
D: NA
size: NA
J: TRBJ1-2
CDR3: CASSLIGANYGYTF
DNA: TGTGCCAGCAGTTTGATCGGGGCTAACTATGGCTACACCTTC

V: TRBV27
D: TRBD1
size: NA
J: TRBJ2-1
CDR3: CASSPQGTVAYNEQFF
DNA: TGTGCCAGCAGTCCCCAGGGGACAGTTGCCTACAATGAGCAGTTCTTC

V: TRBV4-1
D: TRBD2
size: NA
J: TRBJ2-4
CDR3: CASSPGLAAAKNIQYF
DNA: TGCGCCAGCAGCCCGGGACTAGCGGCCGCCAAAAACATTCAGTACTTC

V: TRBV5-1
D: TRBD1
size: few
J: TRBJ2-6
CDR3: CASSPTGQGALRTGANVLTF
DNA: TGCGCCAGCAGCCCCACCGGGCAGGGGGCGCTTCGAACCGGGGCCAACGTCCTGACTTTC

V: TRBV28
D: NA
size: NA
J: TRBJ1-2
CDR3: CASSRGSGGYTF
DNA: TGTGCCAGCAGTAGGGGCTCTGGTGGCTACACCTTC

V: TRBV7-8
D: NA
size: NA
J: TRBJ1-3
CDR3: CASTKSGHYSSGNTIYF
DNA: TGTGCCAGCACCAAATCGGGACACTACTCCTCTGGAAACACCATATATTTT

V: TRBV28
D: TRBD1
size: once
J: TRBJ1-2
CDR3: CASSPLDRFYGYTF
DNA: TGTGCCAGCAGTCCCCTGGACAGGTTCTATGGCTACACCTTC

V: TRBV19
D: TRBD1
size: NA
J: TRBJ2-7
CDR3: CASRSQGLTEQYF
DNA: TGTGCCAGTAGATCACAGGGGTTAACCGAGCAGTACTTC

V: TRBV28
D: NA
size: NA
J: TRBJ1-1
CDR3: CASKKRGGLGFF
DNA: TGTGCCAGCAAAAAGCGGGGGGGCCTGGGGTTCTTT

V: TRBV29-1
D: NA
size: NA
J: TRBJ2-5
CDR3: CSVEPGETQYF
DNA: TGCAGCGTTGAACCAGGGGAGACCCAGTACTTC

V: TRBV7-1
D: NA
size: NA
J: TRBJ1-1
CDR3: CASTIPGGKSSTEAFF
DNA: TGTGCCAGCACCATTCCCGGGGGGAAATCGAGCACTGAAGCTTTCTTT

V: TRBV6-1
D: NA
size: few
J: TRBJ2-3
CDR3: CASIGSPDTQYF
DNA: TGTGCCAGCATAGGGAGTCCAGATACGCAGTATTTT

V: TRBV27
D: NA
size: NA
J: TRBJ1-2
CDR3: CASSLKPSNYGYTF
DNA: TGTGCCAGCAGTTTGAAACCTTCTAACTATGGCTACACCTTC

V: TRBV19
D: NA
size: NA
J: TRBJ1-2
CDR3: CASSLGPGQIGYTF
DNA: TGTGCCAGTAGTCTTGGACCCGGACAGATTGGCTACACCTTC

V: TRBV6-5
D: TRBD1
size: NA
J: TRBJ1-2
CDR3: CASSSPGQVYGYTF
DNA: TGTGCCAGCAGTTCTCCAGGACAGGTTTATGGCTACACCTTC

V: TRBV28
D: NA
size: NA
J: TRBJ1-6
CDR3: CASSLGPLNYGSPLHF
DNA: TGTGCCAGCAGTCTCGGACCCTTAAACTATGGTTCACCCCTCCACTTT

V: TRBV7-2
D: NA
size: few
J: TRBJ2-7
CDR3: CASSPGGGFAYEQYF
DNA: TGTGCCAGCAGCCCCGGTGGTGGTTTTGCCTACGAGCAGTACTTC

V: TRBV6-1
D: TRBD1
size: NA
J: TRBJ1-2
CDR3: CASNQDRSYGYTF
DNA: TGTGCCAGCAATCAGGACAGGAGCTATGGCTACACCTTC

V: TRBV29-1
D: TRBD2
size: NA
J: TRBJ2-7
CDR3: CSVLGTSGRSSYEQYF
DNA: TGCAGCGTTCTCGGGACTAGCGGGAGAAGCTCCTACGAGCAGTACTTC